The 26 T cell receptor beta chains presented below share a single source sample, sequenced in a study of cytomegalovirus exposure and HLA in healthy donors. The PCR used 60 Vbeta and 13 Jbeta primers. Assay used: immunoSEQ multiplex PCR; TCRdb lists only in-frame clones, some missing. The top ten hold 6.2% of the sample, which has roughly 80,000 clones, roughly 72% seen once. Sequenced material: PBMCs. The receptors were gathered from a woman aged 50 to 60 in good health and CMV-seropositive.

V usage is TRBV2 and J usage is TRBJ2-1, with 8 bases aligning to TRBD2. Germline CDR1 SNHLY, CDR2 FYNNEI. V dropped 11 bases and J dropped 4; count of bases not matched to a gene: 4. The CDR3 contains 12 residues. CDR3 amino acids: CAGGLAYNEQFF. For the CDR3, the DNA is TGTGCCGGAGGACTAGCATACAATGAGCAGTTCTTC.

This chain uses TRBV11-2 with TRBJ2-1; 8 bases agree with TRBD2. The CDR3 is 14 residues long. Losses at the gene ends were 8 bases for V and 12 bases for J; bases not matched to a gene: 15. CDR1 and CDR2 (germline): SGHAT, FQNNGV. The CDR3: CASSFGAGASGQFF. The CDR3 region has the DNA TGTGCCAGCTCCTTCGGAGCGGGAGCCTCCGGGCAGTTCTTC. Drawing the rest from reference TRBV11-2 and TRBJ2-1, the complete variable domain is EAGVAQSPRYKIIEKRQSVAFWCNPISGHATLYWYQQILGQGPKLLIQFQNNGVVDDSQLPKDRFSAERLKGVDSTLKIQPAKLEDSAVYLCASSFGAGASGQFFGPGTRLTVL.

CDR3 in amino acids: CSVQKGGGPDQPQHF. CDR3 coding DNA: TGCAGCGTCCAAAAAGGGGGGGGACCGGATCAGCCCCAGCATTTT. V usage is TRBV29-1 and J usage is TRBJ1-5, with D possibly being TRBD1 (6 bases). CDR3 length: 15 residues. Trimming shortened V by 6 bases and J by 5 bases, and 20 bases separated the two germline ends. Germline CDR1 and CDR2: SQVTM and ANQGSEA.

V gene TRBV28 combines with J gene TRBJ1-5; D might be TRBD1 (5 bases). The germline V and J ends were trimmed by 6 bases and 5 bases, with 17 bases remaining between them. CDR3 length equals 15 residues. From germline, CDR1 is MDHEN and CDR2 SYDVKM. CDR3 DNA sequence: TGTGCCAGCAGAGCCGCCGACAGTAACCATCAGCCCCAGCATTTT. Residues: CASRAADSNHQPQHF.

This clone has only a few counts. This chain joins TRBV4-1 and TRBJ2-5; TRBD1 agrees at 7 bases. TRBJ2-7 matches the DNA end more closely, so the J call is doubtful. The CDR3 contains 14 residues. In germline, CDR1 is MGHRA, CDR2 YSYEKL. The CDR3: CASSQTGTAYEQYF. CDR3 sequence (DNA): TGCGCCAGCAGCCAAACCGGGACAGCCTACGAGCAGTACTTC.

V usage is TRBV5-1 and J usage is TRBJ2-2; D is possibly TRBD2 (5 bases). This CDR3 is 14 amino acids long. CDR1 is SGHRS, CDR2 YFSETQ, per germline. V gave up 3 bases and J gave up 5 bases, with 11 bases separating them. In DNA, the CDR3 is TGCGCCAGCAGCTCCCGGACGGGGACCGGGGAGCTGTTTTTT. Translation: CASSSRTGTGELFF. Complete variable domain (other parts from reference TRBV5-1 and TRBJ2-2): KAGVTQTPRYLIKTRGQQVTLSCSPISGHRSVSWYQQTPGQGLQFLFEYFSETQRNKGNFPGRFSGRQFSNSRSEMNVSTLELGDSALYLCASSSRTGTGELFFGEGSRLTVL.

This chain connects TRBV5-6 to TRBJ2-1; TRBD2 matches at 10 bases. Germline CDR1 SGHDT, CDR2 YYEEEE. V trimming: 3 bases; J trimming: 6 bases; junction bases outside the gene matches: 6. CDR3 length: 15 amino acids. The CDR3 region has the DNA TGTGCCAGCAGCTGGAGGGGACTAGCGACCAATGAGCAGTTCTTC. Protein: CASSWRGLATNEQFF.

The CDR3 loop is CASSPSGRVGDEQFF. CDR3 coding DNA: TGTGCCAGCAGCCCGAGCGGGAGGGTTGGCGATGAGCAGTTCTTC. This sequence joins TRBV9 and TRBJ2-1, with 10 bases aligning to TRBD2. Unmatched junction bases numbered 9, after V lost 4 bases and J lost 8 bases. The length of the CDR3 is 15 residues. CDR1 and CDR2 (germline): SGDLS, YYNGEE.

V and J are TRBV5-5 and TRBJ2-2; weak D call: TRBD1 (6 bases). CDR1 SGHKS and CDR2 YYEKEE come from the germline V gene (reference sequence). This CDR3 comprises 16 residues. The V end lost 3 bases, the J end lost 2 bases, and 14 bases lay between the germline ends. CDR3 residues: CASSWRYRDNTGELFF. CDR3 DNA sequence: TGTGCCAGCAGCTGGCGGTACAGGGACAACACCGGGGAGCTGTTTTTT.

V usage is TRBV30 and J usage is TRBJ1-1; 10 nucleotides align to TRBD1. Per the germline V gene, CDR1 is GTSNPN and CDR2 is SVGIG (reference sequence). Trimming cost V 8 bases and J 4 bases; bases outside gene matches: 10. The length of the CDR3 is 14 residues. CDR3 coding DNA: TGTGCCCGAAAGCCGGGACAGGGGACCACTGAAGCTTTCTTT. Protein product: CARKPGQGTTEAFF. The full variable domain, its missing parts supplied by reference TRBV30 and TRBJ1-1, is SQTIHQWPATLVQPVGSPLSLECTVEGTSNPNLYWYRQAAGRGLQLLFYSVGIGQISSEVPQNLSASRPQDRQFILSSKKLLLSDSGFYLCARKPGQGTTEAFFGQGTRLTVV.

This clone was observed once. The chain's CDR3 is CASSALAYTVSYEQYF. CDR3 in DNA: TGTGCCAGCAGTGCCCTAGCATATACTGTCTCCTACGAGCAGTACTTC. The rearrangement uses TRBV27 and TRBJ2-7; D is perhaps TRBD2 (5 bases). The germline gives CDR1 MNHEY, CDR2 SMNVEV (reference sequence). There are 16 residues in the CDR3. V shed 5 bases and J shed 0 bases, with 17 bases lying between them.

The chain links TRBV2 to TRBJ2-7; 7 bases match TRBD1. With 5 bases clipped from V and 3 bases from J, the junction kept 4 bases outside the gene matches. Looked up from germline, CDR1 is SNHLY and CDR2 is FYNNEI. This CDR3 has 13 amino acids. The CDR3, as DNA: TGTGCCAGCAGTTTTGACAGGGACTACGAGCAGTACTTC. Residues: CASSFDRDYEQYF.

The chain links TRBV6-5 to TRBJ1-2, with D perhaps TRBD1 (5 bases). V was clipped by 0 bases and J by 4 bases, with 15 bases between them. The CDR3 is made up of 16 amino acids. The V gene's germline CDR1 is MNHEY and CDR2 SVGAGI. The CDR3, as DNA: TGTGCCAGCAGTTACTCGGGACTACGGCACAGCTATGGCTACACCTTC. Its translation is CASSYSGLRHSYGYTF.

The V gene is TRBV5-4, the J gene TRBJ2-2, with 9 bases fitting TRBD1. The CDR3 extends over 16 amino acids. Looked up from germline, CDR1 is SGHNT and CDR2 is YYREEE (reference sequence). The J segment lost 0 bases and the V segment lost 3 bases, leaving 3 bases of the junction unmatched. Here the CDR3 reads CASSYRTGANTGELFF. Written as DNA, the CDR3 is TGTGCCAGCAGCTATAGGACAGGGGCGAACACCGGGGAGCTGTTTTTT.

The CDR3 is CSVRGRGSEAFF. Written as DNA, the CDR3 is TGCAGCGTTAGGGGGAGGGGGTCTGAAGCTTTCTTT. This sequence joins TRBV29-1 and TRBJ1-1, with D perhaps matching TRBD1 (6 bases). Trimming cost V 5 bases and J 6 bases, with 13 bases left between them. The germline gives CDR1 SQVTM, CDR2 ANQGSEA. The CDR3 has 12 residues. Full variable domain (missing parts from reference TRBV29-1 and TRBJ1-1): SAVISQKPSRDICQRGTSLTIQCQVDSQVTMMFWYRQQPGQSLTLIATANQGSEATYESGFVIDKFPISRPNLTFSTLTVSNMSPEDSSIYLCSVRGRGSEAFFGQGTRLTVV.

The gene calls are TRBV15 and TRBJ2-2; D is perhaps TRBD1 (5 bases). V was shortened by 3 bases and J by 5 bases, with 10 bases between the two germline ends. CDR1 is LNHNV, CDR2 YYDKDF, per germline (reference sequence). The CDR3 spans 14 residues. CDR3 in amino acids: CATSRDKATGELFF. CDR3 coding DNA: TGTGCCACCAGCAGGGACAAAGCTACCGGGGAGCTGTTTTTT.

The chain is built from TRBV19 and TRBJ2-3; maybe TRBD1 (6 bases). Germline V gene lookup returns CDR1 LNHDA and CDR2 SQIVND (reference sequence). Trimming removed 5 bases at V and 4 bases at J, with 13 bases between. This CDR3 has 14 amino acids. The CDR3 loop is CASSYRVDADTQYF. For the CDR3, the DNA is TGTGCCAGTAGTTACAGGGTCGATGCAGATACGCAGTATTTT.

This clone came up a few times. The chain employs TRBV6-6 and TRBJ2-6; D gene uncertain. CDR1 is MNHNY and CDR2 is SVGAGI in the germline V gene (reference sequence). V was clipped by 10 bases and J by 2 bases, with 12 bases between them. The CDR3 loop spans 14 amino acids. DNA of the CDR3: TGTGCCATTCGGCCGGGTGCTGGGGCCAACGTCCTGACTTTC. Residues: CAIRPGAGANVLTF.

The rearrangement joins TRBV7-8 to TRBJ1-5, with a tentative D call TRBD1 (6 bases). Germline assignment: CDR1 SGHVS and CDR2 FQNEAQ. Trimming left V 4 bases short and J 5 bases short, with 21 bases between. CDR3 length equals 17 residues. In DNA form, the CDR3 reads TGTGCCAGCAGCTCCGACCTACCGACAGGACCACATCAGCCCCAGCATTTT. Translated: CASSSDLPTGPHQPQHF.

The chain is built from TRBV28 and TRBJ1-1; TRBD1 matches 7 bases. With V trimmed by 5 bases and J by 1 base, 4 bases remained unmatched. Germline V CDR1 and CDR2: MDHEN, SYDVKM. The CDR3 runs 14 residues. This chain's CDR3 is CASSPSGGNTEAFF. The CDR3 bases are TGTGCCAGCAGTCCCTCAGGGGGGAACACTGAAGCTTTCTTT.

The CDR3 protein is CASSLWQGQGTGELFF. The CDR3 nucleotides are TGTGCCAGCAGTTTATGGCAGGGCCAGGGCACCGGGGAGCTGTTTTTT. V is TRBV27 and J is TRBJ2-2; possible D gene TRBD1, 5 bases. V lost 1 base to trimming and J lost 4 bases, with 13 bases between them. The V gene's germline CDR1 is MNHEY and CDR2 SMNVEV (reference sequence). There are 16 residues in the CDR3.

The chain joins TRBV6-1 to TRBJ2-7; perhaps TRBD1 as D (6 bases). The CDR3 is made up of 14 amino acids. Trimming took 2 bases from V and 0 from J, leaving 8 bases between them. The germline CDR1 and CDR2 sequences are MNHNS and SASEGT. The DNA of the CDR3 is TGTGCCAGCAGTGAACCGGGACACTCCTACGAGCAGTACTTC. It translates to CASSEPGHSYEQYF.

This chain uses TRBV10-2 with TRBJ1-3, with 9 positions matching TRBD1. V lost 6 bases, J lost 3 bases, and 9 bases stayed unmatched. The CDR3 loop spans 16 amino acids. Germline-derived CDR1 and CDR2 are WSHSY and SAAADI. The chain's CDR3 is CASSNVDRGYGNTIYF. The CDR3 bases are TGCGCCAGCAGCAACGTGGACAGGGGATATGGAAACACCATATATTTT.

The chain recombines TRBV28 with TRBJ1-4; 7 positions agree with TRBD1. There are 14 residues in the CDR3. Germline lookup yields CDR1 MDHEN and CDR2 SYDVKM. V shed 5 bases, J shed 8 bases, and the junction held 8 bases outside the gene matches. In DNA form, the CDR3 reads TGTGCCAGCAGTCGACAGGGTTTACGGGAAAAACTGTTTTTT. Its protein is CASSRQGLREKLFF.

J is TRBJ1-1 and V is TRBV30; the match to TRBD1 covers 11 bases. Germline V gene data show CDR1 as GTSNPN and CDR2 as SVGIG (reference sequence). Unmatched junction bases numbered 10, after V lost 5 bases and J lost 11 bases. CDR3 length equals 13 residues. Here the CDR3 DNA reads TGTGCCTGGGCGGGACAGGGGGTTTTGAGGGCTTTCTTT. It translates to CAWAGQGVLRAFF.

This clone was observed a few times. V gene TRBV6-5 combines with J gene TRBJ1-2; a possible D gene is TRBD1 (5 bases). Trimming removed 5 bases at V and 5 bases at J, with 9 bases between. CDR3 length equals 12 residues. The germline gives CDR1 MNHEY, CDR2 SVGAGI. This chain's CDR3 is CASSRGPYGYTF. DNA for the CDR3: TGTGCCAGCAGTAGGGGTCCATATGGCTACACCTTC.